One sample yielded the 19 T cell receptor beta chains listed below, sequenced in a study of beta chain features in type 1 diabetes. Investigators reverse transcribed all isolated RNA, so they sequenced expressed TCRB transcripts. TCRdb keeps only in-frame clones here, not all; method: immunoSEQ multiplex PCR. The table shows 30,000 to 45,000 clones, with around 60% occurring only once. The sample consisted of Tregs from blood. These receptors came from a woman between 25 and 40 years old in good health.

This clone was seen only once. CDR3 amino acids: CASSPTGQRYEQYF. The CDR3 coding sequence is TGTGCCAGCAGCCCGACAGGGCAGAGGTACGAGCAGTACTTC. The V call is TRBV7-6, the J call TRBJ2-7; 7 bases fit TRBD1. Germline CDR1 is SGHVS and CDR2 is FNYEAQ. Trimming at V came to 5 bases and at J to 4 bases, leaving 8 bases not matched to a gene. The CDR3 covers 14 residues. The whole variable domain, filled in from reference TRBV7-6 and TRBJ2-7, reads GAGVSQSPRYKVTKRGQDVALRCDPISGHVSLYWYRQALGQGPEFLTYFNYEAQQDKSGLPNDRFSAERPEGSISTLTIQRTEQRDSAMYRCASSPTGQRYEQYFGPGTRLTVT.

The chain links TRBV20-1 to TRBJ2-1; perhaps TRBD2 as D (5 bases). This CDR3 has 11 residues. Trimming stripped 0 bases from V and 9 bases from J, with 6 bases between. In germline, CDR1 is DFQATT, CDR2 SNEGSKA (reference sequence). CDR3 sequence: CSARDRGEQFF. As DNA, the CDR3 is TGCAGTGCTAGAGATCGGGGTGAGCAGTTCTTC.

The chain employs TRBV5-1 and TRBJ2-2; 9 positions agree with TRBD1. Germline trimming cut 7 bases from V and 4 bases from J; bases unmatched to any gene: 8. CDR3 length equals 15 residues. The germline V gene has CDR1 SGHRS and CDR2 YFSETQ. CDR3 region: CASGEQGAGTGELFF. The DNA of the CDR3 is TGCGCCAGCGGAGAACAGGGGGCTGGCACCGGGGAGCTGTTTTTT.

The chain's CDR3 is CASSPGTGGETQYF. The CDR3 DNA is TGTGCCAGCTCACCAGGGACAGGGGGCGAGACCCAGTACTTC. The chain uses TRBV18 and TRBJ2-5; 12 nucleotides line up with TRBD1. Germline CDR1 is KGHSH and CDR2 is LQKENI. This CDR3 region has 14 residues. J gave up 5 bases and V 2 bases, and 0 bases lay outside the gene matches.

This clone showed up just once. The gene calls are TRBV30 and TRBJ1-1; no definite D call. V was cut by 0 bases and J by 2 bases, with 7 bases left in between. The CDR3 is 13 residues long. Looked up from germline, CDR1 is GTSNPN and CDR2 is SVGIG (reference sequence). The CDR3 region has the DNA TGTGCCTGGAGTGTTCGGGGAAACACTGAAGCTTTCTTT. Translating gives CAWSVRGNTEAFF.

V and J are TRBV5-8 and TRBJ2-3; D is unresolved. CDR3 length: 13 residues. The germline CDR1 and CDR2 sequences are SGHTS and YDEGEE. The V and J ends lost 0 bases and 3 bases respectively, with 5 bases between them. CDR3 in DNA: TGTGCCAGCAGCTTGGTAACTACAGATACGCAGTATTTT. It codes for CASSLVTTDTQYF.

The rearrangement uses TRBV7-8 and TRBJ1-1, with D possibly TRBD1 on 6 matching bases. The ends were cut back, 5 bases at V and 5 bases at J, with 15 bases in the middle. CDR1 and CDR2 (germline): SGHVS, FQNEAQ. The CDR3 contains 14 residues. CDR3 amino acids: CASSTSGDRTEAFF. Written as DNA, the CDR3 is TGTGCCAGCAGCACATCAGGGGATCGGACTGAAGCTTTCTTT.

The chain is built from TRBV5-1 and TRBJ2-7; TRBD2 agrees at 7 bases. V lost 2 bases and J lost 4; bases outside the gene matches: 6. The CDR3 has 14 amino acids. The germline V gene encodes CDR1 SGHRS and CDR2 YFSETQ. The CDR3 DNA follows: TGCGCCAGCAGCTTTGGGCCGGGAGGTTACGAGCAGTACTTC. Its translation: CASSFGPGGYEQYF.

The chain joins TRBV6-5 to TRBJ2-7; 8 bases align to TRBD1. Germline V gene data show CDR1 as MNHEY and CDR2 as SVGAGI. This CDR3 is built from 15 residues. The V gene end was trimmed by 2 bases and the J gene end by 4 bases; junction bases not matched to a gene: 7. In DNA form, the CDR3 reads TGTGCCAGCAGTTACACAGGGACAGGCTTGTACGAGCAGTACTTC. Translating gives CASSYTGTGLYEQYF.

The CDR3 region is CASSPGLAGADEQFF. The CDR3 DNA sequence: TGCGCCAGCAGCCCAGGACTAGCGGGAGCCGATGAGCAGTTCTTC. The chain recombines TRBV4-3 with TRBJ2-1; the match to TRBD2 covers 13 bases. The CDR3 has 15 amino acids. V was clipped by 4 bases and J by 8 bases; unmatched bases: 5. CDR1 is LGHNA and CDR2 is YSLEER in the germline V gene.

The rearrangement uses TRBV7-9 and TRBJ2-4; 12 bases agree with TRBD2. The CDR3 runs to 15 residues. The V segment lost 5 bases and the J segment 6 bases; nucleotides outside the gene matches: 5. Germline-derived CDR1 and CDR2 are SEHNR and FQNEAQ (reference sequence). The CDR3 nucleotides read TGTGCCAGCAGCCGACTAGCGGGAGCTTTAAACATTCAGTACTTC. Its protein is CASSRLAGALNIQYF.

This clone was counted a single time. J is TRBJ2-7 and V is TRBV7-9; D is possibly TRBD1 (6 bases). V lost 5 bases and J lost 5, with 19 bases in between. CDR3 size: 15 residues. Germline V gives CDR1 SEHNR, CDR2 FQNEAQ (reference sequence). CDR3 protein: CASSPTPPRGDEQYF. The CDR3, as DNA: TGTGCCAGCAGCCCCACCCCCCCCAGGGGCGACGAGCAGTACTTC. The full variable domain, rest sourced from reference TRBV7-9 and TRBJ2-7, is DTGVSQNPRHKITKRGQNVTFRCDPISEHNRLYWYRQTLGQGPEFLTYFQNEAQLEKSRLLSDRFSAERPKGSFSTLEIQRTEQGDSAMYLCASSPTPPRGDEQYFGPGTRLTVT.

The gene calls are TRBV18 and TRBJ2-6; possibly TRBD1 for D (6 bases). There are 17 residues in the CDR3. Trimming took 0 bases from V and 3 from J, leaving 12 bases between them. CDR1 and CDR2 (germline): KGHSH, LQKENI. The CDR3 bases are TGTGCCAGCTCACCACCCCAGGGGATTAGTGGGGCCAACGTCCTGACTTTC. The encoded protein is CASSPPQGISGANVLTF.

V usage is TRBV29-1 and J usage is TRBJ2-5, with 11 bases fitting TRBD1. CDR3 length: 12 amino acids. The V gene's germline CDR1 is SQVTM and CDR2 ANQGSEA. Unmatched junction bases numbered 4, after V lost 6 bases and J lost 7 bases. CDR3 sequence: CSVGTGGRTQYF. The CDR3 DNA sequence: TGCAGCGTCGGGACAGGGGGGAGGACCCAGTACTTC.

V gene TRBV6-6 combines with J gene TRBJ1-5, with unresolved D. Looked up from germline, CDR1 is MNHNY and CDR2 is SVGAGI (reference sequence). The CDR3 is 14 residues long. V lost 5 bases, J lost 2 bases, and 10 bases lay in between. The CDR3 DNA reads TGTGCCAGCAGTGTTGCGGGCCGCAATCAGCCCCAGCATTTT. Protein product: CASSVAGRNQPQHF.

The chain has TRBV9 and TRBJ2-7; a possible D gene is TRBD1 (6 bases). The CDR3 length is 13 residues. Germline V gene lookup returns CDR1 SGDLS and CDR2 YYNGEE. V dropped 3 bases and J dropped 6 bases, with 13 bases sitting between them. The CDR3 here is CASSGRGGGEQYF. In nucleotides, the CDR3 is TGTGCCAGCAGCGGCCGTGGGGGCGGCGAGCAGTACTTC.

V gene TRBV7-2 combines with J gene TRBJ1-5; perhaps TRBD1 as D (5 bases). V was trimmed by 4 bases and J by 3 bases, leaving 16 bases between them. There are 16 residues in the CDR3. Germline V gives CDR1 SGHTA, CDR2 FQGNSA. CDR3 nucleotides: TGTGCCAGCAGCTCAACTCAGGGATCTACCAATCAGCCCCAGCATTTT. This encodes CASSSTQGSTNQPQHF.

The V call is TRBV19, the J call TRBJ2-1; a weak D match, TRBD2 (5 bases). The CDR3 sequence is 16 residues long. V lost 3 bases and J 0 bases, leaving 12 bases between the germline ends. CDR1 and CDR2 (germline): LNHDA, SQIVND (reference sequence). This chain's CDR3 is CASSIAGFSSYNEQFF. The CDR3 DNA is TGTGCCAGTAGTATCGCGGGCTTTAGCTCCTACAATGAGCAGTTCTTC. The full variable domain, its missing parts supplied by reference TRBV19 and TRBJ2-1, is DGGITQSPKYLFRKEGQNVTLSCEQNLNHDAMYWYRQDPGQGLRLIYYSQIVNDFQKGDIAEGYSVSREKKESFPLTVTSAQKNPTAFYLCASSIAGFSSYNEQFFGPGTRLTVL.

The CDR3 nucleotides are TGCGCCAGCAGCCAAGTCGACAGGGTGAGCGGCTACACCTTC. Protein product: CASSQVDRVSGYTF. The chain links TRBV4-3 to TRBJ1-2; 7 nucleotides match TRBD1. This CDR3 contains 14 residues. Germline trimming cut 1 base from V and 8 bases from J; bases unmatched to any gene: 7. Germline V gene data show CDR1 as LGHNA and CDR2 as YSLEER.